The 19 T cell receptor beta chains in this list originate from one sample, sequenced in a study of spatial heterogeneity in lung cancer. The sample's time point: sample taken at primary tumor resection. Unsorted whole RNA from tumor, nontumor lung or frozen PBMC underwent sequencing. MiXCR, applied by TCRdb to the 5' RACE reads, yields one record per CDR3 protein. The table lists approximately 81,000 distinct CDR3 sequences, 10% to 15% of them singletons. Source: PBMCs, taken at surgery. The receptors stem from a male donor with early-stage non-small cell lung cancer.

This clonotype was counted at least ten times. This chain links TRBV7-9 with TRBJ1-1; D gene ambiguous. V was clipped by 5 bases and J by 3 bases, with 10 bases between them. The CDR3 sequence is 13 residues long. Germline V gives CDR1 SEHNR, CDR2 FQNEAQ (reference sequence). Here the CDR3 reads CASSHPGDTEAFF. CDR3 nucleotide sequence: TGTGCCAGCAGCCACCCCGGGGACACTGAAGCTTTCTTT.

The gene calls are TRBV25-1 and TRBJ1-2, with D hard to call. Germline lookup yields CDR1 MGHDK and CDR2 SYGVNS. The CDR3 spans 16 residues. Trimming took off 1 base at V and 4 bases at J, with 16 bases between the two ends. The DNA of the CDR3 is TGTGCCAGCAGTGAATCCGGCAGGCCTATCCGCTATGGCTACACCTTC. This sequence encodes CASSESGRPIRYGYTF.

This clonotype was counted between two and nine times. The chain is built from TRBV6-1 and TRBJ1-6; no reliable D call. V lost 4 bases to trimming and J lost 8 bases, with 9 bases between them. This CDR3 contains 13 residues. Per the germline V gene, CDR1 is MNHNS and CDR2 is SASEGT. The CDR3 reads CASSGMTYSPLHF. In nucleotides, the CDR3 is TGTGCCAGCAGTGGTATGACGTATTCACCCCTCCACTTT.

This chain links TRBV5-1 with TRBJ2-3, with 7 nucleotides matching TRBD1. Germline V CDR1 and CDR2: SGHRS, YFSETQ. This CDR3 is built from 15 residues. After removal of 6 bases from V and 0 bases from J, the junction contained 7 bases not matched to a gene. The chain's CDR3 is CASTGDRASTDTQYF. CDR3 coding DNA: TGCGCCAGCACCGGAGACAGGGCTAGCACAGATACGCAGTATTTT.

The V call is TRBV7-9, the J call TRBJ2-2; D gene ambiguous. The CDR3 has 13 amino acids. CDR1 SEHNR and CDR2 FQNEAQ come from the germline V gene (reference sequence). Trimming cost V 0 bases and J 10 bases, with 9 bases left between them. The CDR3 nucleotides are TGTGCCAGCAGCTTAGCGTCACAGATGGAGCTGTTTTTT. It codes for CASSLASQMELFF.

This clonotype turned up a few times. The genes are TRBV21-1 and TRBJ1-3; TRBD1, the table's D call, was not compared with the DNA. TRBV21-1 is a pseudogene locus. CDR3 size: 20 residues. This CDR3 reads CASSKRDSLRGGSSGNTIYF. For the CDR3, the DNA is TGTGCCAGCAGCAAAAGGGACAGTCTGAGGGGTGGAAGCTCTGGAAACACCATATATTTT.

The CDR3 protein is CGLADVADTQYF. CDR3 nucleotide sequence: TGTGGACTAGCGGATGTCGCAGATACGCAGTATTTT. V is TRBV7-9 and J is TRBJ2-3, with TRBD2 matching over 9 bases. CDR3 length: 12 amino acids. Per germline, CDR1 SEHNR and CDR2 FQNEAQ (reference sequence). Full variable domain (missing parts from reference TRBV7-9 and TRBJ2-3): DTGVSQNPRHKITKRGQNVTFRCDPISEHNRLYWYRQTLGQGPEFLTYFQNEAQLEKSRLLSDRFSAERPKGSFSTLEIQRTEQGDSAMYLCGLADVADTQYFGPGTRLTVL.

The chain has TRBV2 and TRBJ2-5; the D is unclear. CDR3 length equals 12 residues. V was trimmed by 10 bases and J by 2 bases, leaving 11 bases between them. Germline loops: CDR1 SNHLY, CDR2 FYNNEI. Here the CDR3 reads CAIPPVQETQYF. The DNA of the CDR3 is TGTGCCATTCCCCCGGTTCAAGAGACCCAGTACTTC.

This clonotype was recorded many times. This rearrangement joins TRBV20-1 to TRBJ1-5; D might be TRBD1 (5 bases). Trimming took off 8 bases at V and 5 bases at J, with 19 bases between the two ends. This CDR3 is built from 14 residues. Germline lookup yields CDR1 DFQATT and CDR2 SNEGSKA (reference sequence). The CDR3 here is CSSPSGQIDQPQHF. DNA of the CDR3: TGCAGTTCGCCCTCAGGACAAATTGATCAGCCCCAGCATTTT.

The table lists this clonotype with many counts. The chain links TRBV2 to TRBJ2-1; 9 bases align to TRBD2. This CDR3 has 16 amino acids. With 2 bases clipped from V and 6 bases from J, the junction kept 8 bases outside the gene matches. Looked up from germline, CDR1 is SNHLY and CDR2 is FYNNEI. The CDR3: CASSEPQRGDSNEQFF. For the CDR3, the DNA is TGTGCCAGCAGTGAACCCCAGCGGGGGGACTCCAATGAGCAGTTCTTC.

This clonotype was counted a few times. The V gene is TRBV5-1, the J gene TRBJ2-3; 14 bases agree with TRBD2. The V and J ends lost 4 bases and 5 bases, in that order; junction bases with no gene match: 9. This CDR3 is 17 amino acids long. Per the germline V gene, CDR1 is SGHRS and CDR2 is YFSETQ. CDR3 nucleotides: TGCGCCAGCAGCATAACCCAGACTAGCGGGGGGGAAGATACGCAGTATTTT. The encoded protein is CASSITQTSGGEDTQYF.

DNA for the CDR3: TGTGCCAGCAGTGTATGGGGAAACGAGCAGTACTTC. It encodes CASSVWGNEQYF. The chain employs TRBV2 and TRBJ2-7; D remains ambiguous. CDR3 length: 12 residues. CDR1 is SNHLY and CDR2 is FYNNEI in the germline V gene. Between the trimmed V and J ends, which lost 4 bases and 5 bases, there was a span of 9 bases.

This clonotype was observed at least ten times. The genes are TRBV29-1 and TRBJ1-1; tentatively, D is TRBD1 (6 bases). Germline values: CDR1 SQVTM, CDR2 ANQGSEA. The CDR3 length is 12 residues. The V end was cut by 6 bases, the J end by 4 bases, with 12 bases between. The CDR3 DNA follows: TGCAGCGTAGCGGACAGTTTCACTGAAGCTTTCTTT. Its translation is CSVADSFTEAFF.

This chain uses TRBV5-5 with TRBJ1-6; 10 nucleotides align to TRBD1. CDR3 length: 17 amino acids. Germline V gene data show CDR1 as SGHKS and CDR2 as YYEKEE (reference sequence). The V segment lost 4 bases and the J segment 5 bases; nucleotides outside the gene matches: 9. CDR3 bases: TGTGCCAGCAGCCCAAAGACAGGGGGCGGAAATAATTCACCCCTCCACTTT. It yields the protein CASSPKTGGGNNSPLHF.

This chain joins TRBV5-1 and TRBJ2-1; no reliable D call. CDR3 length equals 11 residues. The V and J ends lost 1 base and 10 bases respectively, with 6 bases between them. The germline V gene encodes CDR1 SGHRS and CDR2 YFSETQ. CDR3 region: CASSLYDEQFF. The CDR3 DNA reads TGCGCCAGCAGCTTGTACGACGAGCAGTTCTTC. The full variable domain, rest sourced from reference TRBV5-1 and TRBJ2-1, is KAGVTQTPRYLIKTRGQQVTLSCSPISGHRSVSWYQQTPGQGLQFLFEYFSETQRNKGNFPGRFSGRQFSNSRSEMNVSTLELGDSALYLCASSLYDEQFFGPGTRLTVL.

This sequence joins TRBV28 and TRBJ2-3, with 8 bases identical to TRBD2. V shed 2 bases, J shed 2 bases, and the junction held 3 bases outside the gene matches. Germline CDR1 is MDHEN and CDR2 is SYDVKM. CDR3 length: 15 residues. CDR3 amino acids: CASSLSGGPTDTQYF. The CDR3 DNA reads as TGTGCCAGCAGTTTAAGCGGGGGACCCACAGATACGCAGTATTTT.

This chain uses TRBV5-1 with TRBJ1-1; D is ambiguous. Germline CDR1 SGHRS, CDR2 YFSETQ. The CDR3 extends over 14 amino acids. V lost 8 bases, J lost 0 bases, and 14 bases lay in between. The CDR3 DNA reads TGCGCCAGTACGGAGGGAGCGATGAACACTGAAGCTTTCTTT. This codes for CASTEGAMNTEAFF.

This clonotype was seen ten or more times. The chain recombines TRBV20-1 with TRBJ1-3; D gene uncertain. V was trimmed by 2 bases and J by 0 bases, leaving 8 bases between them. The CDR3 runs 14 residues. The germline V gene encodes CDR1 DFQATT and CDR2 SNEGSKA (reference sequence). The CDR3 spells CSARKETSGNTIYF. The CDR3 region has the DNA TGCAGTGCTAGAAAGGAGACCTCTGGAAACACCATATATTTT.

The V call is TRBV19, the J call TRBJ1-1, with a possible D match to TRBD1 (5 bases). The CDR3 totals 18 residues. Trimming left V 3 bases short and J 1 base short, with 21 bases between. Germline lookup yields CDR1 LNHDA and CDR2 SQIVND (reference sequence). CDR3 amino acids: CASSMSLVSSGGNTEAFF. DNA for the CDR3: TGTGCCAGTAGTATGTCCCTCGTGTCTTCTGGGGGGAACACTGAAGCTTTCTTT.